The 31 T cell receptor beta chains presented below share a single source sample, sequenced in a study of technical replicates of blood from a handful of donors. Profiling relied on immunoSEQ multiplex PCR, and the TCRdb table lists in-frame clones only, not all of them. The sample consists of some 74,000 clones, around 95% of them appearing once. The specimen sequenced was T cells isolated from PBMCs. The receptors originated from a human donor in good health.

The chain has TRBV6-1 and TRBJ1-1, with a possible D match to TRBD1 (5 bases). This CDR3 has 13 residues. Trimming removed 5 bases from V and 6 bases from J, with 13 bases in between. Germline loops: CDR1 MNHNS, CDR2 SASEGT. CDR3 DNA: TGTGCCAGCAGTTCCCGGGACTTGGCTGAAGCTTTCTTT. Protein: CASSSRDLAEAFF.

The chain couples TRBV6-5 to TRBJ2-7; D is undetermined. CDR1 and CDR2 from the germline V gene are MNHEY and SVGAGI. Trimming took 6 bases from V and 6 from J, leaving 21 bases between them. The CDR3 runs to 15 residues. Written as DNA, the CDR3 is TGTGCCAGCAGGCCCTCGGGTTCCGGAAGCCTCGAGCAGTACTTC. Residues: CASRPSGSGSLEQYF.

V and J are TRBV5-1 and TRBJ1-3, with 8 nucleotides matching TRBD1. The CDR3 has 15 amino acids. The germline V gene encodes CDR1 SGHRS and CDR2 YFSETQ. V trimming: 5 bases; J trimming: 2 bases; junction bases outside the gene matches: 6. In DNA, the CDR3 is TGCGCCAGCAGGTCGACAGGGGAAACTGGAAACACCATATATTTT. This sequence encodes CASRSTGETGNTIYF.

V is TRBV6-1 and J is TRBJ1-4; 9 bases fit TRBD1. Germline CDR1 MNHNS, CDR2 SASEGT. The V gene end was trimmed by 6 bases and the J gene end by 8 bases; junction bases not matched to a gene: 7. This CDR3 comprises 14 residues. The CDR3 DNA reads as TGTGCCAGCAGAGACAGGGGGATGGGAGAAAAACTGTTTTTT. Translation gives CASRDRGMGEKLFF.

This chain links TRBV15 with TRBJ2-7; 9 bases match TRBD1. The CDR3 loop spans 17 amino acids. The trim removed 5 bases at V and 0 bases at J, leaving 11 bases unmatched. Germline loops: CDR1 LNHNV, CDR2 YYDKDF (reference sequence). CDR3 DNA sequence: TGTGCCACCAGCGGCCGTGTCGGGACAGGGACCTCCTACGAGCAGTACTTC. This translates into CATSGRVGTGTSYEQYF. Based on the CDR3 plus reference TRBV15 and TRBJ2-7, the full variable domain is DAMVIQNPRYQVTQFGKPVTLSCSQTLNHNVMYWYQQKSSQAPKLLFHYYDKDFNNEADTPDNFQSRRPNTSFCFLDIRSPGLGDTAMYLCATSGRVGTGTSYEQYFGPGTRLTVT.

V usage is TRBV2 and J usage is TRBJ1-2, with D uncertain. The CDR3 length is 18 residues. Germline V gives CDR1 SNHLY, CDR2 FYNNEI. V lost 0 bases, J lost 0 bases, and 17 bases lay in between. DNA of the CDR3: TGTGCCAGCAGTGAAGCGCTACGGGAGACCTACGCTAACTATGGCTACACCTTC. It yields the protein CASSEALRETYANYGYTF.

CDR3 amino acids: CASSKRSWYQETQYF. DNA of the CDR3: TGTGCCAGCAGTAAGCGGAGCTGGTACCAAGAGACCCAGTACTTC. The chain combines TRBV25-1 with TRBJ2-5; perhaps TRBD2 as D (5 bases). Trimming stripped 5 bases from V and 0 bases from J, with 13 bases between. Germline V gives CDR1 MGHDK, CDR2 SYGVNS. The CDR3 consists of 15 residues.

The chain employs TRBV6-1 and TRBJ2-1; 9 bases are shared with TRBD2. Per the germline V gene, CDR1 is MNHNS and CDR2 is SASEGT. V lost 4 bases and J lost 4; bases outside the gene matches: 5. This CDR3 is built from 15 residues. The CDR3 reads CASSGRGGQYNEQFF. DNA of the CDR3: TGTGCCAGCAGTGGGCGGGGGGGCCAGTACAATGAGCAGTTCTTC.

The V and J genes are TRBV10-3 and TRBJ2-2; a possible D gene is TRBD2 (6 bases). Germline-derived CDR1 and CDR2 are ENHRY and SYGVKD. Trimming pared 6 bases from V and 6 bases from J, leaving 11 bases between. This CDR3 is 13 amino acids long. CDR3 sequence: CAISLASAGELFF. The CDR3 DNA reads TGTGCCATCAGCTTAGCTAGCGCCGGGGAGCTGTTTTTT.

V and J are TRBV4-1 and TRBJ1-1; 8 nucleotides align to TRBD1. V shed 3 bases, J shed 3 bases, and the junction held 9 bases outside the gene matches. The CDR3 contains 16 residues. From germline, CDR1 is MGHRA and CDR2 YSYEKL. The CDR3 DNA reads as TGCGCCAGCAGCCAGCCCCCGGGGACAGGCGACACTGAAGCTTTCTTT. Amino acid sequence: CASSQPPGTGDTEAFF.

The V and J genes are TRBV29-1 and TRBJ1-1; weak D call: TRBD1 (6 bases). The CDR3 runs to 12 residues. CDR1 is SQVTM and CDR2 is ANQGSEA in the germline V gene. The V gene lost 8 bases and the J gene lost 5 bases, with 15 bases spanning the gap. CDR3 DNA: TGCAGCTCCAGGGCGCAGGGGACTGAAGCTTTCTTT. Its translation: CSSRAQGTEAFF.

This chain links TRBV19 with TRBJ1-1; unclear D gene. Trimming cost V 7 bases and J 1 base, with 13 bases left between them. Germline CDR1 is LNHDA and CDR2 is SQIVND (reference sequence). There are 14 residues in the CDR3. The CDR3 reads CASTHGRENTEAFF. CDR3 nucleotide sequence: TGTGCCAGTACCCATGGGCGGGAGAACACTGAAGCTTTCTTT.

The V gene is TRBV29-1, the J gene TRBJ2-5; 9 bases are shared with TRBD2. The germline gives CDR1 SQVTM, CDR2 ANQGSEA. This CDR3 region has 14 residues. J lost 5 bases, V lost 4 bases, and 8 bases had no gene match. The CDR3 DNA reads TGCAGCGTTGGTTCTTTGCGGGAGGGGGAGACCCAGTACTTC. Translated, it gives CSVGSLREGETQYF.

The table lists this clone with a count of one. The chain combines TRBV7-2 with TRBJ2-7, with 7 positions matching TRBD1. Germline assignment: CDR1 SGHTA and CDR2 FQGNSA. This CDR3 has 14 amino acids. V shed 5 bases and J 3 bases; nucleotides not matched to a gene: 7. The CDR3 region is CASSRGAGGYEQYF. The CDR3 DNA sequence: TGTGCCAGCAGCCGTGGGGCAGGGGGCTACGAGCAGTACTTC.

The chain carries TRBV5-8 and TRBJ2-1, with a weak D call TRBD2 (5 bases). CDR1 SGHTS and CDR2 YDEGEE come from the germline V gene. The V end was cut by 7 bases, the J end by 8 bases, with 16 bases between. This CDR3 has 13 residues. Written as DNA, the CDR3 is TGTGCCAGCCGATTTCATGGAGGCGATGAGCAGTTCTTC. This translates into CASRFHGGDEQFF.

The rearrangement uses TRBV6-6 and TRBJ2-7; 10 bases are a match to TRBD2. The germline V gene encodes CDR1 MNHNY and CDR2 SVGAGI (reference sequence). The CDR3 has 16 amino acids. V lost 5 bases to trimming and J lost 4 bases; unmatched junction nucleotides: 11. CDR3 bases: TGTGCCAGCAGTCCTCTAGCGGGAGCGCTCTTTTACGAGCAGTACTTC. Residues: CASSPLAGALFYEQYF.

V gene TRBV30 combines with J gene TRBJ2-2; D remains unclear. There are 13 residues in the CDR3. The germline gives CDR1 GTSNPN, CDR2 SVGIG (reference sequence). Trimming removed 3 bases at V and 1 base at J, with 6 bases between. The CDR3 loop reads CAWSSLNTGELFF. CDR3 nucleotides: TGTGCCTGGAGCTCACTGAACACCGGGGAGCTGTTTTTT.

Details on this clone: Its ends do not fully match the called genes, so a read error is possible. The chain has TRBV4-1 and TRBJ2-1; TRBD2 agrees at 13 bases. There are 17 residues in the CDR3. CDR1 MGHRA and CDR2 YSYEKL come from the germline V gene. The CDR3: CASSQDEAGLAGSWLIF. In nucleotides, the CDR3 is TGCGCCAGCAGCCAAGATGAGGCGGGACTAGCGGGGTCCTGGTTGATCTTC.

The chain joins TRBV30 to TRBJ2-2, with TRBD2 identical over 7 bases. CDR1 and CDR2 (germline): GTSNPN, SVGIG (reference sequence). Germline trimming cut 2 bases from V and 4 bases from J; bases unmatched to any gene: 4. This CDR3 has 14 residues. CDR3 in DNA: TGTGCCTGGAGTCGGGGGGACCGCACCGGGGAGCTGTTTTTT. Translating it yields CAWSRGDRTGELFF.

The rearrangement uses TRBV9 and TRBJ2-3; TRBD1 matches at 7 bases. This CDR3 spans 14 amino acids. V shed 3 bases and J 4 bases; nucleotides not matched to a gene: 5. Germline V gene lookup returns CDR1 SGDLS and CDR2 YYNGEE. CDR3 region: CASSARQGSDTQYF. DNA of the CDR3: TGTGCCAGCAGCGCGAGACAGGGTTCAGATACGCAGTATTTT.

The chain is built from TRBV11-2 and TRBJ2-1, with 9 bases identical to TRBD2. CDR3 length: 15 amino acids. V shed 5 bases, J shed 0 bases, and the junction held 2 bases outside the gene matches. CDR1 is SGHAT, CDR2 FQNNGV, per germline. The CDR3 reads CASSISGSSYNEQFF. CDR3 nucleotides: TGTGCCAGCAGCATTAGCGGGAGCTCCTACAATGAGCAGTTCTTC.

This clone was detected only once. This rearrangement joins TRBV2 to TRBJ2-1; D might be TRBD1 (5 bases). Looked up from germline, CDR1 is SNHLY and CDR2 is FYNNEI. V gave up 4 bases and J gave up 7 bases, with 11 bases separating them. The CDR3 extends over 13 amino acids. The CDR3, as DNA: TGTGCCAGCAGTGTGGGGCCTTTGAATGAGCAGTTCTTC. Amino acids: CASSVGPLNEQFF. Full variable domain (remainder filled in from reference TRBV2 and TRBJ2-1): EPEVTQTPSHQVTQMGQEVILRCVPISNHLYFYWYRQILGQKVEFLVSFYNNEISEKSEIFDDQFSVERPDGSNFTLKIRSTKLEDSAMYFCASSVGPLNEQFFGPGTRLTVL.

This clone was counted a single time. This chain links TRBV6-5 with TRBJ2-1; TRBD2 agrees at 11 bases. There are 15 residues in the CDR3. Germline V gene sequence: CDR1 MNHEY, CDR2 SVGAGI. V was clipped by 3 bases and J by 6 bases; unmatched bases: 4. The CDR3 sequence is CASSYIAGGGNEQFF. CDR3 nucleotides: TGTGCCAGCAGTTATATAGCGGGAGGGGGCAATGAGCAGTTCTTC.

The gene calls are TRBV9 and TRBJ2-2, with D possibly being TRBD2 (5 bases). Germline V gene data show CDR1 as SGDLS and CDR2 as YYNGEE. CDR3 length: 19 residues. The V and J ends lost 3 bases and 1 base respectively, with 22 bases between them. The CDR3 DNA reads TGTGCCAGCAGCGCGGCAGGCTCTAGGGAGCGGATGAACACCGGGGAGCTGTTTTTT. Its protein is CASSAAGSRERMNTGELFF. Using reference TRBV9 and TRBJ2-2 for the parts outside the CDR3, the full variable domain is DSGVTQTPKHLITATGQRVTLRCSPRSGDLSVYWYQQSLDQGLQFLIQYYNGEERAKGNILERFSAQQFPDLHSELNLSSLELGDSALYFCASSAAGSRERMNTGELFFGEGSRLTVL.

The chain combines TRBV6-1 with TRBJ1-1, with a tentative D call TRBD1 (5 bases). CDR1 MNHNS and CDR2 SASEGT come from the germline V gene. The V end lost 4 bases, the J end lost 5 bases, and 11 bases lay between the germline ends. The CDR3 sequence is 13 residues long. The DNA of the CDR3 is TGTGCCAGCAGTGCAACAGGAATGACTGAAGCTTTCTTT. Translation: CASSATGMTEAFF.

The V and J genes are TRBV9 and TRBJ2-3; 10 bases align to TRBD2. This CDR3 is 15 amino acids long. In germline, CDR1 is SGDLS, CDR2 YYNGEE. The junction had 8 bases not matched to a gene; V was cut back by 8 bases and J by 2 bases. The DNA for the CDR3 is TGTGCCAGTACCCCACTAGCGGGGAACACAGATACGCAGTATTTT. Encoded protein: CASTPLAGNTDTQYF.

A single count supports this clone. J is TRBJ1-4 and V is TRBV4-2; 9 positions match TRBD1. CDR3 size: 15 residues. Germline V gene sequence: CDR1 LGHNA, CDR2 YNFKEQ. Trimming took 0 bases from V and 8 from J; bases not matched to a gene: 4. Written as DNA, the CDR3 is TGTGCCAGCAGCCAAGATCGGACAGGGGTGGAAAAACTGTTTTTT. It translates to CASSQDRTGVEKLFF.

This chain uses TRBV5-1 with TRBJ2-3, with TRBD2 identical over 9 bases. Trimming at V came to 3 bases and at J to 2 bases, leaving 7 bases not matched to a gene. This CDR3 has 16 amino acids. Germline V gene lookup returns CDR1 SGHRS and CDR2 YFSETQ. The CDR3 reads CASSSGLAEDTDTQYF. CDR3 nucleotides: TGCGCCAGCAGCTCGGGACTAGCTGAAGACACAGATACGCAGTATTTT.

This clone was recorded once. The J gene is TRBJ2-7, the V gene TRBV19, with 8 bases matching TRBD1. The CDR3 loop spans 14 amino acids. V lost 5 bases and J lost 2; bases outside the gene matches: 5. Germline V gene data show CDR1 as LNHDA and CDR2 as SQIVND (reference sequence). CDR3 in DNA: TGTGCCAGTAGTTTCGGGACAGGACCCTACGAGCAGTACTTC. It is translated as CASSFGTGPYEQYF.

The chain recombines TRBV9 with TRBJ2-7; D might be TRBD2 (6 bases). Germline V lookup: CDR1 SGDLS, CDR2 YYNGEE. The CDR3 covers 14 residues. V was pared by 3 bases and J by 2 bases, with 12 bases between. CDR3 bases: TGTGCCAGCAGCGCCTCCCCGGGAGCCTACGAGCAGTACTTC. Its protein product is CASSASPGAYEQYF. Complete variable domain (other parts from reference TRBV9 and TRBJ2-7): DSGVTQTPKHLITATGQRVTLRCSPRSGDLSVYWYQQSLDQGLQFLIQYYNGEERAKGNILERFSAQQFPDLHSELNLSSLELGDSALYFCASSASPGAYEQYFGPGTRLTVT.

V and J are TRBV9 and TRBJ2-3; 10 bases map to TRBD2. The V segment lost 1 base and the J segment 4 bases; nucleotides outside the gene matches: 3. The germline gives CDR1 SGDLS, CDR2 YYNGEE. The CDR3 has 15 amino acids. The CDR3 protein is CASSVLAGEADTQYF. Here the CDR3 DNA reads TGTGCCAGCAGCGTACTAGCGGGGGAGGCAGATACGCAGTATTTT.